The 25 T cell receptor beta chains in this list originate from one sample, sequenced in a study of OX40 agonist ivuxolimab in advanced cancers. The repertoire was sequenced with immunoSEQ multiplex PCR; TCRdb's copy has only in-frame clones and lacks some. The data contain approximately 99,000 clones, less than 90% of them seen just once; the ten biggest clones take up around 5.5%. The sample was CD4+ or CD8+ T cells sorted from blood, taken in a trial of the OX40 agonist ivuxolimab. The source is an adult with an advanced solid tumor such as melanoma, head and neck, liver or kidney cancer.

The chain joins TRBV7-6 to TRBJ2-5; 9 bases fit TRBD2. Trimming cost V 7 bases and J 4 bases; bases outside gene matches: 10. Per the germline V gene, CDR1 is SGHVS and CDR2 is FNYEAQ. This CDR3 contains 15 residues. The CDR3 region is CASTPGLAGRETQYF. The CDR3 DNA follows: TGTGCCAGCACCCCGGGGCTAGCGGGAAGAGAGACCCAGTACTTC.

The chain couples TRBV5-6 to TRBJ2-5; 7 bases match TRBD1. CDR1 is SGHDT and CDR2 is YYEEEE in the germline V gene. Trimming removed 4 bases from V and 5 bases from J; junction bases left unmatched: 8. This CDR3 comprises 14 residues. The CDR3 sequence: CASSPKGARETQYF. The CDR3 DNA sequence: TGTGCCAGCAGCCCAAAGGGGGCAAGGGAGACCCAGTACTTC. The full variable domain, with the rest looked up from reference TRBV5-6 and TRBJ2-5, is DAGVTQSPTHLIKTRGQQVTLRCSPKSGHDTVSWYQQALGQGPQFIFQYYEEEERQRGNFPDRFSGHQFPNYSSELNVNALLLGDSALYLCASSPKGARETQYFGPGTRLLVL.

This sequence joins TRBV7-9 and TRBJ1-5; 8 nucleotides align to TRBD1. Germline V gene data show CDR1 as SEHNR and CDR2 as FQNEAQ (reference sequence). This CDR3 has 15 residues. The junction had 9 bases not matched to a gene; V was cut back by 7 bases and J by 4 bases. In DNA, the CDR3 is TGTGCCAGCACACAGGGGGAGGTTAGTAATCAGCCCCAGCATTTT. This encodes CASTQGEVSNQPQHF.

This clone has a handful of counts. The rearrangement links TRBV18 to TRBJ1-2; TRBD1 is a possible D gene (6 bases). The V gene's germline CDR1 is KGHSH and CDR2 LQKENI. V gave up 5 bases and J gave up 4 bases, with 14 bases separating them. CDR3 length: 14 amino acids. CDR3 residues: CASSKGETSYGYTF. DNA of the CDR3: TGTGCCAGCTCAAAGGGGGAAACCTCCTATGGCTACACCTTC.

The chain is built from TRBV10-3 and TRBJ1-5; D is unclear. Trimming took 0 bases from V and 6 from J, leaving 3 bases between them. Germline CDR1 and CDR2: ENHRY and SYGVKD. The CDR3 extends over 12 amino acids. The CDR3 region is CAISESGQPQHF. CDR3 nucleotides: TGTGCCATCAGTGAGTCCGGTCAGCCCCAGCATTTT.

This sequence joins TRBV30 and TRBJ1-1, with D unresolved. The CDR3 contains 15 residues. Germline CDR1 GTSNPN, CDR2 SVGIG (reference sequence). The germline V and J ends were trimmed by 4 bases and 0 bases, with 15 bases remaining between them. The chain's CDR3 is CAWTYNRRLNTEAFF. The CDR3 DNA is TGTGCCTGGACCTACAATAGGCGGTTGAACACTGAAGCTTTCTTT.

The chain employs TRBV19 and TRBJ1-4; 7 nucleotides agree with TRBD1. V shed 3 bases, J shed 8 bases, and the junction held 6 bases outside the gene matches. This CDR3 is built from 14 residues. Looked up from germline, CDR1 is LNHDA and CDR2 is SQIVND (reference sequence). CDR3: CASSMPGGEEKLFF. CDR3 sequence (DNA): TGTGCCAGTAGTATGCCAGGGGGAGAAGAAAAACTGTTTTTT.

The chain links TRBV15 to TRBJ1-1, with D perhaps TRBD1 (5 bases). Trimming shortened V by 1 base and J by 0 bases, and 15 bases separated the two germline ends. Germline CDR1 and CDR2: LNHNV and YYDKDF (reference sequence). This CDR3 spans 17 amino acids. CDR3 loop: CATSRGKRGTVNTEAFF. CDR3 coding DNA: TGTGCCACCAGCAGAGGAAAGCGGGGGACGGTGAACACTGAAGCTTTCTTT.

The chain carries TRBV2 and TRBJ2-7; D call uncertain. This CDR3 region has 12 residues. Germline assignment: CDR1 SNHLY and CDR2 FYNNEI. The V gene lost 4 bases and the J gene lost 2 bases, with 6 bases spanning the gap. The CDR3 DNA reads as TGTGCCAGCAGTGTCAGAACCTACGAGCAGTACTTC. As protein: CASSVRTYEQYF.

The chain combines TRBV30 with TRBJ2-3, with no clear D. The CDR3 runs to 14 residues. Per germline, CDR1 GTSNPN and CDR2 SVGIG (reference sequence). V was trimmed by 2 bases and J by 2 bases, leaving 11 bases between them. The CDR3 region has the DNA TGTGCCTGGAGTCGGGTCGGCAACACAGATACGCAGTATTTT. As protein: CAWSRVGNTDTQYF.

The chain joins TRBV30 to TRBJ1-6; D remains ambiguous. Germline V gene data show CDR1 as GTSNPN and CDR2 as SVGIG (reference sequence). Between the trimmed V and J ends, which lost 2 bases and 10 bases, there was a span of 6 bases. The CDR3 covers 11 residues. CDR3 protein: CAWSSGSPLHF. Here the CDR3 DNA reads TGTGCCTGGAGTTCGGGATCACCCCTCCACTTT.

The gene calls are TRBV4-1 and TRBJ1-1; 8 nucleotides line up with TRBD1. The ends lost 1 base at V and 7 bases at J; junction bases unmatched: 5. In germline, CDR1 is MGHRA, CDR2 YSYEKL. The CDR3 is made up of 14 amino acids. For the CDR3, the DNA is TGCGCCAGCAGCCAAGGGGACAGGATGGATGAAGCTTTCTTT. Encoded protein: CASSQGDRMDEAFF.

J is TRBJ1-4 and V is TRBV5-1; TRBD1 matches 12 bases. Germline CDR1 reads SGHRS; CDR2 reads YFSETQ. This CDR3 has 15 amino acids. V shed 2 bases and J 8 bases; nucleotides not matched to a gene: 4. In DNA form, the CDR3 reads TGCGCCAGCAGCTTTTACGGGACAGGGGGCGAAAAACTGTTTTTT. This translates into CASSFYGTGGEKLFF.

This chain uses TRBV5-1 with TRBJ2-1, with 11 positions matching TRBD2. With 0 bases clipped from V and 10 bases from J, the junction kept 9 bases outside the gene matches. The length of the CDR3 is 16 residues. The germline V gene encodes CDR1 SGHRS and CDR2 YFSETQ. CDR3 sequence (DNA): TGCGCCAGCAGCTTGGAGGTAGCGGGAGGGCCGCGGGAGCAGTTCTTC. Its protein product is CASSLEVAGGPREQFF.

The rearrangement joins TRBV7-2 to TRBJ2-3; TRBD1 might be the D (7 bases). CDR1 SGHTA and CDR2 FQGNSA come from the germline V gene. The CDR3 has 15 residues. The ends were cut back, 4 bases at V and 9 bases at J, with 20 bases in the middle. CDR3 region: CASSSRRGPLITQYF. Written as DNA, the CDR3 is TGTGCCAGCAGCTCCCGGAGGGGGCCCCTTATAACGCAGTATTTT.

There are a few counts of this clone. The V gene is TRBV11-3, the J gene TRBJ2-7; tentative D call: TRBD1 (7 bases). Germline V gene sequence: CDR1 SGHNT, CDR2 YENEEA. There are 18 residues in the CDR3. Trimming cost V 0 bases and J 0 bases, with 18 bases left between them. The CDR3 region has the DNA TGTGCCAGCAGCTTAGATCAGGGGGGTAGCTCTTCCTCCTACGAGCAGTACTTC. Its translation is CASSLDQGGSSSSYEQYF. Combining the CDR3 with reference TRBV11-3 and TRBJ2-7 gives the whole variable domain EAGVVQSPRYKIIEKKQPVAFWCNPISGHNTLYWYLQNLGQGPELLIRYENEEAVDDSQLPKDRFSAERLKGVDSTLKIQPAELGDSAVYLCASSLDQGGSSSSYEQYFGPGTRLTVT.

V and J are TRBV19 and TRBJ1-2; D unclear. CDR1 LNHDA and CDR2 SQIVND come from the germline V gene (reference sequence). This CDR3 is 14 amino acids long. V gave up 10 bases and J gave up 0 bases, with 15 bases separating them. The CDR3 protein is CATCRTAANYGYTF. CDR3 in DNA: TGTGCCACCTGCCGAACGGCAGCTAACTATGGCTACACCTTC.

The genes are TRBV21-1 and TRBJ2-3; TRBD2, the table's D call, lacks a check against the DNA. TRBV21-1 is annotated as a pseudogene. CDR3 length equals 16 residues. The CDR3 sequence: CASSRGLGRSTDTQYF. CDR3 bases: TGTGCCAGCAGCAGAGGGTTGGGGAGGAGCACAGATACGCAGTATTTT.

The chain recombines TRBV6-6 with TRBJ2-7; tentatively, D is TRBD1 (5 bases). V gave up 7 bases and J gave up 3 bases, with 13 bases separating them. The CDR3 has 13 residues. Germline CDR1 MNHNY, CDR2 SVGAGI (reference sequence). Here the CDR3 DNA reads TGTGCCAGCACTACAGGTGACTTCTACGAGCAGTACTTC. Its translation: CASTTGDFYEQYF.

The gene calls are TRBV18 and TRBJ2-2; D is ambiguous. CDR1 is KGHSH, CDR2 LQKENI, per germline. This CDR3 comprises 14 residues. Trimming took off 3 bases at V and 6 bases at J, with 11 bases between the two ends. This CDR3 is CASSPGMAAGELFF. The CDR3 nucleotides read TGTGCCAGCTCACCTGGGATGGCGGCCGGGGAGCTGTTTTTT.

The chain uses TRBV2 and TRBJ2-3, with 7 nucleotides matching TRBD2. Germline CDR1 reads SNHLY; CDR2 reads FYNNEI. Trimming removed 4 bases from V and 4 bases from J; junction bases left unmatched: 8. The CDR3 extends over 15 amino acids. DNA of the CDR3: TGTGCCAGCAGTGCGCGGGGGTTTGGCGCAGATACGCAGTATTTT. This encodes CASSARGFGADTQYF.

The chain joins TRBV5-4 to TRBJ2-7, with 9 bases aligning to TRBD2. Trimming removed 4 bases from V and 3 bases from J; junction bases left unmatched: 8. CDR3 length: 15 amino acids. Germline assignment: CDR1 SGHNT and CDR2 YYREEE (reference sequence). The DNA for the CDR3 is TGTGCCAGCAGCGTTGGGGTAGCGGGGGTCTACGAGCAGTACTTC. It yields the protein CASSVGVAGVYEQYF.

CDR3 bases: TGCGCCAGCAGCCCTAGCAGGGTATCCTACGAGCAGTACTTC. Its translation: CASSPSRVSYEQYF. The gene calls are TRBV5-1 and TRBJ2-7; the D call may be TRBD1 or TRBD2 (5 bases each). Germline lookup yields CDR1 SGHRS and CDR2 YFSETQ. Between the trimmed V and J ends, which lost 4 bases and 1 base, there was a span of 12 bases. This CDR3 comprises 14 residues. The variable domain in full, completed from reference TRBV5-1 and TRBJ2-7, reads KAGVTQTPRYLIKTRGQQVTLSCSPISGHRSVSWYQQTPGQGLQFLFEYFSETQRNKGNFPGRFSGRQFSNSRSEMNVSTLELGDSALYLCASSPSRVSYEQYFGPGTRLTVT.

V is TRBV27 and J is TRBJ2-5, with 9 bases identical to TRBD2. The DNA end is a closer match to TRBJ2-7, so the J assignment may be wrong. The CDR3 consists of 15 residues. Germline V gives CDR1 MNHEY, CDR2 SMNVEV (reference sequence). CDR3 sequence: CASFTRAGGPSEQYF. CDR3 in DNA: TGTGCCAGCTTCACGAGGGCGGGAGGGCCCTCCGAGCAGTACTTC.

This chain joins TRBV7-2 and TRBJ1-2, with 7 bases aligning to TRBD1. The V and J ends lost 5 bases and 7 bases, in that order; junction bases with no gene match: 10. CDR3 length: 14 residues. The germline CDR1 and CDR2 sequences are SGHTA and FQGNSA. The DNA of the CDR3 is TGTGCCAGCAGCCCCTCTGACAGGGCCGGTGGCTACACCTTC. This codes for CASSPSDRAGGYTF.